This T cell receptor beta chain came from a study of blood T cell repertoires in COVID-19. As for the study in general: T cells, B-cell-depleted T cells, or PBMCs supplied cDNA or gDNA.

This clone was seen a handful of times. Enrolled during active infection, Seattle patients were then followed longitudinally. Original analysis: Researchers report that nucleated cell counts were estimated from reference gene primer amplification. Generated by immunoSEQ multiplex PCR, the TCRdb table keeps only in-frame clones and is missing some. V and J calls plus clone size are reproduced from that table; the DNA served to infer D and trimming. The sample lists approximately 160,000 clones; more than 80% were seen once. Germline CDR1 and CDR2: SGHRS and YFSETQ. The V and J ends lost 0 bases and 5 bases, in that order; junction bases with no gene match: 7. This CDR3 has 16 amino acids.

The rearrangement joins TRBV5-1 to TRBJ1-2, with 10 positions matching TRBD1. This sequence originates from an older woman with COVID-19, enrolled during active disease. Sequencing was performed on peripheral blood. Here the CDR3 reads CASSLDTGTGVYGYTF. The CDR3 DNA reads as TGCGCCAGCAGCTTGGACACCGGGACAGGGGTTTATGGCTACACCTTC.